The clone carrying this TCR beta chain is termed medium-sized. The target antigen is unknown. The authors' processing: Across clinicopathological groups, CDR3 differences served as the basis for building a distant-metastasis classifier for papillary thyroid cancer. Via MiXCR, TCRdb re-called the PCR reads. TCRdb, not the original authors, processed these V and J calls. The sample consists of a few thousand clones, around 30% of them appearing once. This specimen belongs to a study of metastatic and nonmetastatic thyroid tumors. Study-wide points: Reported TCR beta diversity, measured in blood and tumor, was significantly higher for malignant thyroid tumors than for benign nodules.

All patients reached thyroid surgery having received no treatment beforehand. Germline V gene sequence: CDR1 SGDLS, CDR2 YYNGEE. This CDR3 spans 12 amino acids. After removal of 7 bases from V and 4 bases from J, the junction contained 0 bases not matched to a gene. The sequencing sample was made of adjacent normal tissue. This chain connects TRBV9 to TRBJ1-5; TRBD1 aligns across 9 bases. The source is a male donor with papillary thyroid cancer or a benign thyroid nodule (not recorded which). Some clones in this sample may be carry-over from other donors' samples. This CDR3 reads CASGQGNQPQHF. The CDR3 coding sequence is TGTGCCAGCGGACAGGGGAATCAGCCCCAGCATTTT.